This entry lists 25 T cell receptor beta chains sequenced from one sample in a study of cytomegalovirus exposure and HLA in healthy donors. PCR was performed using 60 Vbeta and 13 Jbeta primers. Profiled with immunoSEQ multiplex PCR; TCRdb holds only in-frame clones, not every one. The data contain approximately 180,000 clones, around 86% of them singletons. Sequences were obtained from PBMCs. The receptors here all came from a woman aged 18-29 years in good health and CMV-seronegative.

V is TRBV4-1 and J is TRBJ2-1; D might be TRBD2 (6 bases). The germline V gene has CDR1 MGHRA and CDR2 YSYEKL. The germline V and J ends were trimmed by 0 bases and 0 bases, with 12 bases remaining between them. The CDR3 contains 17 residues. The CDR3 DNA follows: TGCGCCAGCAGCCAAGATCCGACTAGTTCCTCCTACAATGAGCAGTTCTTC. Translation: CASSQDPTSSSYNEQFF.

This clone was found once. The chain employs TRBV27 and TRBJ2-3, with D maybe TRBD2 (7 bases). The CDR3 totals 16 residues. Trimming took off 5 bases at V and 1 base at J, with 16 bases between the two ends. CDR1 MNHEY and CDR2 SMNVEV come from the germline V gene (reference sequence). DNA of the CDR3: TGTGCCAGCAGTCCGGCGGGGGCGGCCGGCACAGATACGCAGTATTTT. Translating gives CASSPAGAAGTDTQYF.

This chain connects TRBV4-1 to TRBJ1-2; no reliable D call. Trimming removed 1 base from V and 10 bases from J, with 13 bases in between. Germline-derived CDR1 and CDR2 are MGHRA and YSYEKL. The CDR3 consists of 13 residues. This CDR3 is CASSQAGVDHYTF. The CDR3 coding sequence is TGCGCCAGCAGCCAAGCCGGAGTCGATCACTACACCTTC.

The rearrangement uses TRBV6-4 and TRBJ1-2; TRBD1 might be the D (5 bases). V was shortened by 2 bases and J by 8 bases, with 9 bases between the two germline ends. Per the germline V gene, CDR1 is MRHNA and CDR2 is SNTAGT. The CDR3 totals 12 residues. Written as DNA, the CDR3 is TGTGCCAGCAGTGACAGGGGAGGCGGCTACACCTTC. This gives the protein CASSDRGGGYTF.

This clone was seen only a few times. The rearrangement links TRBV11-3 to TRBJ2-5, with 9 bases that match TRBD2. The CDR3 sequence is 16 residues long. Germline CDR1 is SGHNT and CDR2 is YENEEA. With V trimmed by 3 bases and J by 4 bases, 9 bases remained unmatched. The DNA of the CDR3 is TGTGCCAGCAGCTTGGGAGGCGGGGGGGGCCGAGAGACCCAGTACTTC. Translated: CASSLGGGGGRETQYF. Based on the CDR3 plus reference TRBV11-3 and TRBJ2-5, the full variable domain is EAGVVQSPRYKIIEKKQPVAFWCNPISGHNTLYWYLQNLGQGPELLIRYENEEAVDDSQLPKDRFSAERLKGVDSTLKIQPAELGDSAVYLCASSLGGGGGRETQYFGPGTRLLVL.

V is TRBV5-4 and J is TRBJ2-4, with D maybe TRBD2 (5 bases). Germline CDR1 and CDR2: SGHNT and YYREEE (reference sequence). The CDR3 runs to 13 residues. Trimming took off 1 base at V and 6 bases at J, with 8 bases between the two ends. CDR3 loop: CASSLSGTNIQYF. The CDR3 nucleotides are TGTGCCAGCAGCTTGTCGGGAACAAACATTCAGTACTTC.

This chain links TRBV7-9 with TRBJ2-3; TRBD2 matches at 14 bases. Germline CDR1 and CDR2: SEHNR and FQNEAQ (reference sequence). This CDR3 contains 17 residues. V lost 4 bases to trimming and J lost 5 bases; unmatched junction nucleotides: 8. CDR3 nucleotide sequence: TGTGCCAGCAGCTCGTTGACTAGCGGGAGGGCCAGAGATACGCAGTATTTT. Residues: CASSSLTSGRARDTQYF. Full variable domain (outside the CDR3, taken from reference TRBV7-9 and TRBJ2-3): DTGVSQNPRHKITKRGQNVTFRCDPISEHNRLYWYRQTLGQGPEFLTYFQNEAQLEKSRLLSDRFSAERPKGSFSTLEIQRTEQGDSAMYLCASSSLTSGRARDTQYFGPGTRLTVL.

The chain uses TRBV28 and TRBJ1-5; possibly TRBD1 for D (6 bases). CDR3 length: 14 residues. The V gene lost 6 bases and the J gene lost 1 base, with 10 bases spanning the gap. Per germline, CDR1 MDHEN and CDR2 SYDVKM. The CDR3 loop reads CASRVGGSNQPQHF. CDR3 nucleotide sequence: TGTGCCAGCAGGGTAGGGGGAAGCAATCAGCCCCAGCATTTT.

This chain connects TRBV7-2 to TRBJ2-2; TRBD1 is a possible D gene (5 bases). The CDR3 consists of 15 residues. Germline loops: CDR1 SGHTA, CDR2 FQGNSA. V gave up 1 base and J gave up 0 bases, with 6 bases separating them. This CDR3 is CASSLGRANTGELFF. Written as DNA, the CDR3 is TGTGCCAGCAGCTTAGGCAGGGCGAACACCGGGGAGCTGTTTTTT.

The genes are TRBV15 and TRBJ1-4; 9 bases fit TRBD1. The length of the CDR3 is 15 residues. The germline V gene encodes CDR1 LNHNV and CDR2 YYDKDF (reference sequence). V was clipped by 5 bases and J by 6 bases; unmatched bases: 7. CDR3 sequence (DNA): TGTGCCACCAGCGGACGGACAGGGGTGTATGAAAAACTGTTTTTT. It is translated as CATSGRTGVYEKLFF.

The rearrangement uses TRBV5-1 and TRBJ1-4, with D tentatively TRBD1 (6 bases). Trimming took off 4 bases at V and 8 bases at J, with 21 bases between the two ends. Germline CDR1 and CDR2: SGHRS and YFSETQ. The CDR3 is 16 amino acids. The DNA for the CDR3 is TGCGCCAGCAGCCTATCCCGTGGGGGGGGCAAGGAAAAACTGTTTTTT. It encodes CASSLSRGGGKEKLFF.

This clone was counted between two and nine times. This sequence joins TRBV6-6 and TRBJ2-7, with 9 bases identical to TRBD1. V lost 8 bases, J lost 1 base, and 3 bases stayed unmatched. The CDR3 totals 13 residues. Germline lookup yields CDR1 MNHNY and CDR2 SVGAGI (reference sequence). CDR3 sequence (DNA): TGTGCCAGCGGGGACAGGGCTTCCTACGAGCAGTACTTC. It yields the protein CASGDRASYEQYF.

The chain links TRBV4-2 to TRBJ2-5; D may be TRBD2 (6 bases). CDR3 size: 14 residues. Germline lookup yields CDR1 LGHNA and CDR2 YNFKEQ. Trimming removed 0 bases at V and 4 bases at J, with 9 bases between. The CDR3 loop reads CASSQDISGETQYF. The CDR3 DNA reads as TGTGCCAGCAGCCAAGATATTAGCGGAGAGACCCAGTACTTC.

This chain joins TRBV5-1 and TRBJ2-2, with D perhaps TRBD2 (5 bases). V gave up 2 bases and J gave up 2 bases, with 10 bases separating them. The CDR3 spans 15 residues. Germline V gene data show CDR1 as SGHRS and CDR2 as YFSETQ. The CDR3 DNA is TGCGCCAGCAGCTTCGCTCTAGCTAACACCGGGGAGCTGTTTTTT. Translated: CASSFALANTGELFF.

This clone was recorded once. CDR3 nucleotide sequence: TGTGCCAGCTCAGCCGGGACAGGGTTGGACAGGCAGTATTTT. Translated, it gives CASSAGTGLDRQYF. This chain joins TRBV18 and TRBJ2-3; 9 bases map to TRBD1. This CDR3 region has 14 residues. CDR1 is KGHSH and CDR2 is LQKENI in the germline V gene. V lost 5 bases, J lost 11 bases, and 11 bases stayed unmatched.

CDR3 nucleotides: TGTGCCATCAGTGAGCAGGCCACAGATACGCAGTATTTT. Translating gives CAISEQATDTQYF. The J gene is TRBJ2-3, the V gene TRBV10-3; D gene unclear. CDR3 size: 13 residues. Trimming removed 2 bases at V and 2 bases at J, with 5 bases between. The germline CDR1 and CDR2 sequences are ENHRY and SYGVKD.

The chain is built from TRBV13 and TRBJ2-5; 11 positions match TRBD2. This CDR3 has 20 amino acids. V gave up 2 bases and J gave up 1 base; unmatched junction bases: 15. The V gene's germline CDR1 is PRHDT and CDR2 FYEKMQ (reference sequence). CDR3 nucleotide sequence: TGTGCCAGCAGCTTATCCCGAAAGCTAGCGGGAGGTCCCCTCCAAGAGACCCAGTACTTC. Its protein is CASSLSRKLAGGPLQETQYF.

The CDR3 DNA reads as TGCGCCAGCAGCCTTAGACTAGCGGGAGGGTCCTACGAGCAGTACTTC. This encodes CASSLRLAGGSYEQYF. The V and J genes are TRBV5-1 and TRBJ2-7; 14 positions agree with TRBD2. V trimming: 4 bases; J trimming: 1 base; junction bases outside the gene matches: 4. Germline CDR1 reads SGHRS; CDR2 reads YFSETQ. The length of the CDR3 is 16 residues. Supplemented by reference TRBV5-1 and TRBJ2-7, the full variable domain reads KAGVTQTPRYLIKTRGQQVTLSCSPISGHRSVSWYQQTPGQGLQFLFEYFSETQRNKGNFPGRFSGRQFSNSRSEMNVSTLELGDSALYLCASSLRLAGGSYEQYFGPGTRLTVT.

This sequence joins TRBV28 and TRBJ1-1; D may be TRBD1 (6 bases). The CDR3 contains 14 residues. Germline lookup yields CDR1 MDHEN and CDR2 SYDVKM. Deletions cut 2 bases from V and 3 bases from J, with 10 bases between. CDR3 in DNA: TGTGCCAGCAGTTTACAGGGGACCGACACTGAAGCTTTCTTT. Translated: CASSLQGTDTEAFF.

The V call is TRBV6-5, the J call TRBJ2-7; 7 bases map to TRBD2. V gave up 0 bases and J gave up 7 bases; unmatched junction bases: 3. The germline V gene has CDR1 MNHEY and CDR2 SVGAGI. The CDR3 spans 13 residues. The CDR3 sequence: CASSYSSGGEQYF. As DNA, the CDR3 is TGTGCCAGCAGTTACTCGTCGGGGGGAGAGCAGTACTTC.

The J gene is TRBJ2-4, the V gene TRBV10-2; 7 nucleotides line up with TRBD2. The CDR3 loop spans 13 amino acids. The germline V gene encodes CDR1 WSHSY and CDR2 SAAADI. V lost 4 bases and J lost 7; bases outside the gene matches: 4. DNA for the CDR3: TGCGCCAGCAGTGTGGCGGGAGCTAACATTCAGTACTTC. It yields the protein CASSVAGANIQYF.

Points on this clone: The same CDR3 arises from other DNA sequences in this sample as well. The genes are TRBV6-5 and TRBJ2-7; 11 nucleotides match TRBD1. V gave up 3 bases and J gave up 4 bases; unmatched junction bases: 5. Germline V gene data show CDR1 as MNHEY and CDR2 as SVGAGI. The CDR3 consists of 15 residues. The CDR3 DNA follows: TGTGCCAGCAGTTATTCCGGGACAGGGGGGTACGAGCAGTACTTC. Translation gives CASSYSGTGGYEQYF.

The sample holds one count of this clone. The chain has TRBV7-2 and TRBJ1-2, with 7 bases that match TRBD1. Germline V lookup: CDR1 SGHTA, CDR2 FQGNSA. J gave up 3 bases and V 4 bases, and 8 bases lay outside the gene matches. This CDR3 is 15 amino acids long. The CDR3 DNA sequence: TGTGCCAGCAGCTATATTAGACAGGGCCACTATGGCTACACCTTC. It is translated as CASSYIRQGHYGYTF.

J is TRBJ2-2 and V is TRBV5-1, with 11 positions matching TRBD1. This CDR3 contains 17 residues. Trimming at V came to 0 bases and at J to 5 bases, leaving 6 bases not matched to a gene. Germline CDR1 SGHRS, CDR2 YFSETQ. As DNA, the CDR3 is TGCGCCAGCAGCTTGGAACCCGGGACAGGGGGTACCGGGGAGCTGTTTTTT. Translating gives CASSLEPGTGGTGELFF.

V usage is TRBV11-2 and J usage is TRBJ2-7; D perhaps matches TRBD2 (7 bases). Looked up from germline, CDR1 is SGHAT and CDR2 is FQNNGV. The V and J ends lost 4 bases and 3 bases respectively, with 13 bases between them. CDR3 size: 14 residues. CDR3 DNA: TGTGCCAGCAGCTGGGGGGGGGCCCTCTACGAGCAGTACTTC. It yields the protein CASSWGGALYEQYF. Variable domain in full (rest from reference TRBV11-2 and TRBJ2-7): EAGVAQSPRYKIIEKRQSVAFWCNPISGHATLYWYQQILGQGPKLLIQFQNNGVVDDSQLPKDRFSAERLKGVDSTLKIQPAKLEDSAVYLCASSWGGALYEQYFGPGTRLTVT.